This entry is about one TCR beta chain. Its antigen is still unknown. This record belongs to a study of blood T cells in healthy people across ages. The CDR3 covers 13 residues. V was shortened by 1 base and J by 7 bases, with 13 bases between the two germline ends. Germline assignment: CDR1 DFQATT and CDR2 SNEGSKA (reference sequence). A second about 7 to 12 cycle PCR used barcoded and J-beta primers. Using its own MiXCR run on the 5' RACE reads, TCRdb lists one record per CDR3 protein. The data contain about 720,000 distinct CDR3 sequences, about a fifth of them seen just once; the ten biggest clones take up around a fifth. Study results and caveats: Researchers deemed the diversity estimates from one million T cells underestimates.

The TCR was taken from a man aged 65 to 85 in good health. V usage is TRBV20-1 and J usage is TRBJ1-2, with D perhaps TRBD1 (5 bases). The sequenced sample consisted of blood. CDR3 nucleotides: TGCAGTGCTAGAGTTGGCAGAGGGGTTGGCTACACCTTC. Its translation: CSARVGRGVGYTF.